The 30 T cell receptor beta chains below all came from one sample that was sequenced in a study of Graves' ophthalmopathy and Graves' hyperthyroidism. RNA transcripts yielded amplified TCR beta CDR3 regions. The first-round RT-PCR employed HTBI primers together with the Qiagen OneStep RT-PCR kit. A multiplex PCR was then performed as the second round. TCRdb reanalysed the multiplex PCR reads using MiXCR and keeps one entry per CDR3 protein. The sample consists of hundreds of thousands of distinct CDR3 sequences, over 40% of them appearing once. Sequencing was done on a sample of peripheral blood. Source of these receptors: an adult man with Graves' ophthalmopathy.

At least ten counts were recorded for this clonotype. A read error may account for a junction end that differs from germline. The rearrangement joins TRBV7-7 to TRBJ2-7; unclear D gene. Per the germline V gene, CDR1 is SSHAT and CDR2 is FNYEAQ (reference sequence). The CDR3 has 15 amino acids. The DNA of the CDR3 is TGTGCTAGCAGCTTAGGCAGTCCTGACTCCTACGAGCAGTACTTC. This encodes CASSLGSPDSYEQYF.

This clonotype was detected a few times. The chain combines TRBV2 with TRBJ2-2, with D tentatively TRBD1 or TRBD2 (6 bases each). V was pared by 6 bases and J by 3 bases, with 14 bases between. CDR3 length: 15 amino acids. CDR1 and CDR2 (germline): SNHLY, FYNNEI. CDR3 loop: CASSLRGDHTGELFF. In DNA, the CDR3 is TGTGCCAGCAGCCTTAGGGGGGACCACACCGGGGAGCTGTTTTTT.

This clonotype was seen ten or more times. This chain uses TRBV29-1 with TRBJ2-7; D tentatively reads TRBD1 or TRBD2 (5 bases each). Per the germline V gene, CDR1 is SQVTM and CDR2 is ANQGSEA. V was trimmed by 3 bases and J by 2 bases, leaving 11 bases between them. This CDR3 has 13 amino acids. CDR3 DNA sequence: TGCAGCGTTGATAGGGACGGCACCTACGAGCAGTACTTC. It specifies CSVDRDGTYEQYF.

A note on this clonotype: Since a much larger clone is just one base distant, this may be a read error. This chain uses TRBV10-3 with TRBJ1-5, with D hard to call. From germline, CDR1 is ENHRY and CDR2 SYGVKD. Trimming took off 11 bases at V and 0 bases at J, with 14 bases between the two ends. The CDR3 contains 14 residues. The CDR3 coding sequence is TGTGCCTGCAGTTACAGAGATAGCAATCAGCCCCAGCATTTT. As protein: CACSYRDSNQPQHF.

This clonotype was detected only a few times. V and J are TRBV12-3 or TRBV12-4 and TRBJ1-1; D is possibly TRBD1 (5 bases). Trimming took off 7 bases at V and 2 bases at J, with 17 bases between the two ends. The CDR3 totals 15 residues. CDR3 sequence (DNA): TGTGCCAGCATCCCGGGGGGGACGGCAAACACTGAAGCTTTCTTT. It encodes CASIPGGTANTEAFF.

The J gene is TRBJ1-5, the V gene TRBV2, with a possible D match to TRBD1 (6 bases). Trimming left V 2 bases short and J 2 bases short, with 25 bases between. The CDR3 extends over 20 amino acids. Per the germline V gene, CDR1 is SNHLY and CDR2 is FYNNEI. In DNA, the CDR3 is TGTGCCAGCAGTGAAACGGGGGCCCCAGGGAGCCTGTTCGGCAATCAGCCCCAGCATTTT. It codes for CASSETGAPGSLFGNQPQHF.

At least ten counts were recorded for this clonotype. The chain couples TRBV13 to TRBJ2-2, with D possibly TRBD2 on 5 matching bases. The germline CDR1 and CDR2 sequences are PRHDT and FYEKMQ (reference sequence). This CDR3 has 13 amino acids. V dropped 5 bases and J dropped 8 bases, with 12 bases sitting between them. CDR3 residues: CASSGARRGELFF. In DNA, the CDR3 is TGTGCCAGCAGCGGAGCCAGGAGGGGGGAGCTGTTTTTT.

This clonotype was seen many times. CDR3 DNA sequence: TGTGCCAGCAGTGCAGGGGGCAATGAGCAGTACTTC. Protein product: CASSAGGNEQYF. The genes are TRBV6-5 and TRBJ2-7, with 8 bases matching TRBD1. The CDR3 has 12 amino acids. Germline loops: CDR1 MNHEY, CDR2 SVGAGI. V was pared by 5 bases and J by 7 bases, with 4 bases of the junction left unmatched.

This clonotype was observed many times. The rearrangement links TRBV12-3 or TRBV12-4 to TRBJ1-2; the D is unclear. This CDR3 comprises 14 residues. V lost 6 bases and J 5 bases, leaving 16 bases between the germline ends. The chain's CDR3 is CASSRAASSYGYTF. CDR3 bases: TGTGCCAGCAGCCGGGCGGCCTCTAGTTATGGCTACACCTTC.

This clonotype has a handful of counts. The rearrangement links TRBV9 to TRBJ1-6; the D gene is possibly TRBD1 (5 bases). The germline V gene encodes CDR1 SGDLS and CDR2 YYNGEE. Deletions cut 5 bases from V and 5 bases from J, with 20 bases between. This CDR3 is 17 amino acids long. Here the CDR3 reads CASRRTSGTPNNSPLHF. The DNA for the CDR3 is TGTGCCAGCAGAAGAACCTCCGGGACTCCAAATAATTCACCCCTCCACTTT.

The chain employs TRBV7-7 and TRBJ2-7; 7 nucleotides align to TRBD2. Germline V lookup: CDR1 SSHAT, CDR2 FNYEAQ (reference sequence). J gave up 4 bases and V 1 base, and 13 bases lay outside the gene matches. CDR3 length: 17 amino acids. For the CDR3, the DNA is TGTGCCAGCAGCTTAGTTCAGTCTTGTGGGAGGGGATACGAGCAGTACTTC. It is translated as CASSLVQSCGRGYEQYF.

This clonotype was counted at least ten times. This chain links TRBV5-5 with TRBJ2-7, with D uncertain. Germline CDR1 SGHKS, CDR2 YYEKEE (reference sequence). V was cut by 0 bases and J by 6 bases, with 10 bases left in between. CDR3 length equals 13 residues. Here the CDR3 DNA reads TGTGCCAGCAGCTTGGGGGTTTACGGCGAGCAGTACTTC. This codes for CASSLGVYGEQYF.

In regard to this clonotype: This likely comes from a read error, as the CDR3 has no conserved phenylalanine or tryptophan at its end. This chain links TRBV3-1 with TRBJ2-5; D perhaps matches TRBD1 (6 bases). V was shortened by 6 bases and J by 2 bases, with 13 bases between the two germline ends. The CDR3 is 14 residues long. Germline-derived CDR1 and CDR2 are LGHDT and YNNKEL (reference sequence). The DNA for the CDR3 is TGTGCCAGCAGACAGAGACAGGCACAAGAGACCCAGTACCTC. It specifies CASRQRQAQETQYL.

This clonotype was counted many times. This chain joins TRBV5-8 and TRBJ1-1; 8 nucleotides agree with TRBD1. Germline trimming cut 4 bases from V and 0 bases from J; bases unmatched to any gene: 5. CDR1 is SGHTS and CDR2 is YDEGEE in the germline V gene. This CDR3 is 15 amino acids long. CDR3 sequence: CASSRGQVMNTEAFF. The CDR3 nucleotides are TGTGCCAGCAGCAGGGGACAGGTCATGAACACTGAAGCTTTCTTT.

This clonotype has ten or more counts. The genes are TRBV5-5 and TRBJ1-2, with 7 bases identical to TRBD1. The CDR3 totals 16 residues. The ends lost 4 bases at V and 4 bases at J; junction bases unmatched: 13. Germline V gene data show CDR1 as SGHKS and CDR2 as YYEKEE (reference sequence). The CDR3 here is CASSPRDRRQGYGYTF. DNA of the CDR3: TGTGCCAGCAGCCCCCGGGACAGACGACAGGGCTATGGCTACACCTTC.

This clonotype was recorded at least ten times. The V and J genes are TRBV20-1 and TRBJ1-3; a possible D gene is TRBD1 (5 bases). Germline V gives CDR1 DFQATT, CDR2 SNEGSKA (reference sequence). V was pared by 4 bases and J by 0 bases, with 13 bases between. CDR3 size: 15 residues. CDR3 region: CSAIPGRSSGNTIYF. CDR3 in DNA: TGCAGTGCTATCCCGGGACGGAGCTCTGGAAACACCATATATTTT.

This clonotype appeared once. The chain carries TRBV11-2 and TRBJ1-6; maybe TRBD1 (5 bases). V was clipped by 6 bases and J by 11 bases, with 23 bases between them. The CDR3 has 16 amino acids. Germline V gene lookup returns CDR1 SGHAT and CDR2 FQNNGV. CDR3 loop: CASRVAGNVADPPLHF. The CDR3 nucleotides are TGTGCCAGCAGGGTGGCAGGGAACGTTGCTGATCCACCCCTCCACTTT.

The chain links TRBV25-1 to TRBJ2-7, with 7 positions matching TRBD2. Germline CDR1 reads MGHDK; CDR2 reads SYGVNS. This CDR3 has 13 amino acids. The CDR3 sequence: CASVAGLAYEQYF. DNA for the CDR3: TGTGCTAGCGTAGCGGGCCTTGCCTACGAGCAGTACTTC.

The chain carries TRBV5-1 and TRBJ1-3, with D uncertain. V was trimmed by 4 bases and J by 0 bases, leaving 26 bases between them. CDR3 length: 20 residues. In germline, CDR1 is SGHRS, CDR2 YFSETQ. The CDR3 reads CASSPGSGGPEANSGNTIYF. For the CDR3, the DNA is TGCGCCAGCAGCCCTGGGTCCGGAGGGCCCGAAGCTAACTCTGGAAACACCATATATTTT.

On this clonotype itself: A read error may explain this, as a much larger clone is one base away. This chain joins TRBV10-3 and TRBJ2-2; tentative D call: TRBD1 (5 bases). The V end was cut by 9 bases, the J end by 4 bases, with 9 bases between. The germline CDR1 and CDR2 sequences are ENHRY and SYGVKD. The CDR3 loop spans 12 amino acids. CDR3 loop: CAIKGSTGELFF. In DNA form, the CDR3 reads TGTGCCATAAAGGGGTCCACCGGGGAGCTGTTTTTT.

Many counts were recorded for this clonotype. The chain recombines TRBV2 with TRBJ2-7; D gene uncertain. The V end was cut by 6 bases, the J end by 4 bases, with 13 bases between. CDR1 and CDR2 from the germline V gene are SNHLY and FYNNEI. The CDR3 consists of 13 residues. DNA of the CDR3: TGTGCCAGCAGCACCTTCCCCAATTACGAGCAGTACTTC. Encoded protein: CASSTFPNYEQYF.

This clonotype appeared many times. The chain is built from TRBV7-9 and TRBJ1-5; no definite D call. The CDR3 totals 13 residues. Looked up from germline, CDR1 is SEHNR and CDR2 is FQNEAQ (reference sequence). V dropped 1 base and J dropped 5 bases, with 6 bases sitting between them. CDR3 nucleotides: TGTGCCAGCAGCTTAGGTGAAGATCAGCCCCAGCATTTT. Its translation is CASSLGEDQPQHF.

The chain links TRBV7-2 to TRBJ1-6; 10 positions match TRBD1. This CDR3 spans 15 amino acids. The V gene's germline CDR1 is SGHTA and CDR2 FQGNSA. Trimming took 1 base from V and 10 from J; bases not matched to a gene: 4. The CDR3 DNA reads TGTGCCAGCAGCTTAGGGGGGACAGGGGCCTCACCCCTCCACTTT. Protein sequence: CASSLGGTGASPLHF.

This clonotype was seen ten or more times. The V and J genes are TRBV13 and TRBJ2-7; possible D gene TRBD2, 5 bases. CDR1 and CDR2 (germline): PRHDT, FYEKMQ (reference sequence). The CDR3 has 14 amino acids. Trimming cost V 5 bases and J 2 bases, with 13 bases left between them. The CDR3 DNA reads as TGTGCCAGCAGCCCACGCGGGCCCACCTACGAGCAGTACTTC. Its translation: CASSPRGPTYEQYF.

This clonotype showed up many times. The chain joins TRBV7-8 to TRBJ1-1, with 12 bases identical to TRBD1. The ends lost 5 bases at V and 4 bases at J; junction bases unmatched: 2. The CDR3 is 14 amino acids. Germline V lookup: CDR1 SGHVS, CDR2 FQNEAQ. The CDR3 DNA follows: TGTGCCAGCAGCGGGGACAGGGGGCCCACTGAAGCTTTCTTT. Translation gives CASSGDRGPTEAFF.

This clonotype was seen just once. Mismatch with germline at one junction end may stem from a read error. The chain couples TRBV7-8 to TRBJ2-6; D gene uncertain. This CDR3 spans 15 amino acids. Germline assignment: CDR1 SGHVS and CDR2 FQNEAQ. The CDR3 spells CAISLVATGANVLTF. The CDR3 nucleotides are TGTGCCATCAGCTTAGTGGCCACTGGGGCCAACGTCCTGACTTTC.

The chain recombines TRBV4-1 with TRBJ1-3, with 9 bases matching TRBD1. The CDR3 totals 18 residues. Trimming cost V 4 bases and J 0 bases; bases outside gene matches: 10. Germline V gene data show CDR1 as MGHRA and CDR2 as YSYEKL. The CDR3 sequence: CASSLVSGTGRSGNTIYF. CDR3 DNA: TGCGCCAGCAGCCTCGTATCCGGGACAGGGCGCTCTGGAAACACCATATATTTT.

The rearrangement uses TRBV29-1 and TRBJ1-2; a weak D match, TRBD1 (6 bases). CDR3 length: 11 residues. Germline loops: CDR1 SQVTM, CDR2 ANQGSEA. V gave up 8 bases and J gave up 7 bases, with 14 bases separating them. CDR3 region: CSFSGAGGYTF. CDR3 coding DNA: TGCAGCTTTTCAGGGGCCGGTGGCTACACCTTC.

This clonotype was seen a single time. With a much larger clone just one base away, this may be a read error. The CDR3 carries no conserved terminal phenylalanine or tryptophan, so it likely arises from a read error. This chain uses TRBV7-9 with TRBJ1-1, with a possible D match to TRBD1 (6 bases). The CDR3 sequence is 15 residues long. Trimming took off 1 base at V and 3 bases at J, with 12 bases between the two ends. Germline CDR1 is SEHNR and CDR2 is FQNEAQ (reference sequence). CDR3 nucleotide sequence: TGTGCCAGCAGCTTAGGAGGGGGTTTGGACACTGAAGCTTTCTCT. It is translated as CASSLGGGLDTEAFS.

The chain links TRBV7-9 to TRBJ1-2, with 8 bases that match TRBD1. The CDR3 consists of 16 residues. CDR1 and CDR2 from the germline V gene are SEHNR and FQNEAQ (reference sequence). Trimming took 0 bases from V and 4 from J; bases not matched to a gene: 7. Written as DNA, the CDR3 is TGTGCCAGCAGCTTAGCAGCGGGGACAGGACTCTATGGCTACACCTTC. Its protein is CASSLAAGTGLYGYTF.